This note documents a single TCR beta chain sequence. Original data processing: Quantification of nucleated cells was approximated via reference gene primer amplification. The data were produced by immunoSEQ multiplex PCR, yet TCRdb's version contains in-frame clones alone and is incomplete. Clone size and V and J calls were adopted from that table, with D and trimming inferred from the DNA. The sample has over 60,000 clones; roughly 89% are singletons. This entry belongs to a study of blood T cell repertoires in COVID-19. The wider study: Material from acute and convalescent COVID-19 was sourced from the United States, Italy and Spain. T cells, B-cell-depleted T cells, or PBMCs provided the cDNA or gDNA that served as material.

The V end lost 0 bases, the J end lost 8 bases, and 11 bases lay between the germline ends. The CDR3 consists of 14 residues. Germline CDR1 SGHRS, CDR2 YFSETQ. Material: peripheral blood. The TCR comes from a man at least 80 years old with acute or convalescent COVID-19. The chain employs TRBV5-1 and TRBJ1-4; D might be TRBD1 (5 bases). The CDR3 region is CASSLAGGREKLFF. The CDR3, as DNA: TGCGCCAGCAGCTTGGCCGGGGGGAGGGAAAAACTGTTTTTT.